The 32 T cell receptor beta chains below all came from one sample that was sequenced in a study of Graves' ophthalmopathy and Graves' hyperthyroidism. The study amplified TCR beta CDR3 regions using RNA transcripts. The first round was an RT-PCR with HTBI primers, and the second round was a multiplex PCR. A single record per CDR3 protein comes from TCRdb applying MiXCR to the multiplex PCR reads. The sample yields a few hundred thousand distinct CDR3 sequences, approximately 21% seen once. Sequencing input: peripheral blood. The source is a woman aged 45-65 years with Graves' ophthalmopathy.

This clonotype was detected many times. The rearrangement joins TRBV6-1 to TRBJ1-2; unclear D gene. V lost 7 bases, J lost 0 bases, and 3 bases lay in between. Looked up from germline, CDR1 is MNHNS and CDR2 is SASEGT. This CDR3 comprises 11 residues. The CDR3 reads CASTTNYGYTF. CDR3 in DNA: TGTGCCAGCACCACTAACTATGGCTACACCTTC.

The chain has TRBV12-3 or TRBV12-4 and TRBJ1-6; D gene uncertain. The CDR3 length is 13 residues. The V end lost 6 bases, the J end lost 14 bases, and 17 bases lay between the germline ends. CDR3 residues: CASSQDPPGSLHF. In DNA, the CDR3 is TGTGCCAGCAGCCAGGACCCGCCAGGTTCCCTCCACTTT.

This clonotype was counted at least ten times. The chain combines TRBV20-1 with TRBJ2-7; no firm D call. V dropped 6 bases and J dropped 3 bases, with 15 bases sitting between them. This CDR3 spans 13 amino acids. In germline, CDR1 is DFQATT, CDR2 SNEGSKA (reference sequence). CDR3 region: CSARSVSNYEQYF. The CDR3 nucleotides read TGCAGTGCCCGGAGTGTGTCCAACTACGAGCAGTACTTC.

The gene calls are TRBV28 and TRBJ2-7; perhaps TRBD2 as D (6 bases). The length of the CDR3 is 13 residues. Germline V lookup: CDR1 MDHEN, CDR2 SYDVKM. V was shortened by 6 bases and J by 5 bases, with 14 bases between the two germline ends. CDR3 nucleotides: TGTGCCAGCAGGGCGCTAGCGCCCCACGAGCAGTACTTC. Translation: CASRALAPHEQYF.

This clonotype was observed at least ten times. Since the CDR3 does not end with the conserved phenylalanine or tryptophan, this likely comes from a read error. No DNA is shown, since the ends of the CDR3 on it are uncertain; the CDR3 is the one TCRdb lists. V usage is TRBV27 and J usage is TRBJ1-1; TRBD1, the table's D call, lacks a check against the DNA. 9 amino acids form the CDR3, both terminal residues included. Germline V gene sequence: CDR1 MNHEY, CDR2 SMNVEV (reference sequence). The CDR3 protein is CASSLDRVL.

In this sample, this clonotype turned up many times. This rearrangement joins TRBV6-2 or TRBV6-3 to TRBJ1-2, with D uncertain. Trimming removed 5 bases at V and 4 bases at J, with 11 bases between. This CDR3 comprises 13 residues. Germline V gene sequence: CDR1 MNHEY, CDR2 SVGEGT. CDR3 DNA sequence: TGTGCCAGCAGTCGCACTACTAGCTATGGCTACACCTTC. It specifies CASSRTTSYGYTF.

The sample holds many counts of this clonotype. This chain uses TRBV20-1 with TRBJ1-1; D is uncertain. The germline V and J ends were trimmed by 2 bases and 0 bases, with 7 bases remaining between them. The germline CDR1 and CDR2 sequences are DFQATT and SNEGSKA (reference sequence). The CDR3 extends over 13 amino acids. The CDR3 spells CSARRGLNTEAFF. In DNA form, the CDR3 reads TGCAGTGCTAGAAGAGGGTTGAACACTGAAGCTTTCTTT.

This clonotype was seen many times. The chain links TRBV6-5 to TRBJ2-3, with D possibly being TRBD2 (6 bases). V dropped 4 bases and J dropped 0 bases, with 17 bases sitting between them. There are 17 residues in the CDR3. The germline V gene encodes CDR1 MNHEY and CDR2 SVGAGI. The CDR3 bases are TGTGCCAGCAGTTTCTCCCTTGGCGGGGCTAGCACAGATACGCAGTATTTT. Translation: CASSFSLGGASTDTQYF.

This clonotype has at least ten counts. V gene TRBV12-3 or TRBV12-4 combines with J gene TRBJ1-1; TRBD1 might be the D (5 bases). Deletions cut 5 bases from V and 2 bases from J, with 15 bases between. CDR3 length: 15 amino acids. The CDR3 reads CASSRSRALNTEAFF. CDR3 coding DNA: TGTGCCAGCAGTCGTTCCAGGGCCCTAAACACTGAAGCTTTCTTT.

This clonotype was seen repeatedly, ten times or more. The rearrangement joins TRBV5-1 to TRBJ2-2, with unresolved D. The CDR3 length is 14 residues. Deletions cut 2 bases from V and 0 bases from J, with 5 bases between. Germline CDR1 is SGHRS and CDR2 is YFSETQ. CDR3 region: CASSLTTNTGELFF. The CDR3 DNA reads TGCGCCAGCAGCTTAACCACGAACACCGGGGAGCTGTTTTTT.

This clonotype was detected only a few times. The chain has TRBV4-1 and TRBJ2-7; the match to TRBD2 covers 11 bases. Germline assignment: CDR1 MGHRA and CDR2 YSYEKL. V shed 4 bases, J shed 0 bases, and the junction held 2 bases outside the gene matches. The CDR3 runs to 15 residues. CDR3 residues: CASSPTSGSSYEQYF. The CDR3 nucleotides read TGCGCCAGCAGCCCAACTAGCGGGAGCTCCTACGAGCAGTACTTC.

CDR3 sequence: CASSFTGQKGYEQYF. The DNA of the CDR3 is TGCGCCAGCAGCTTCACAGGACAGAAGGGCTACGAGCAGTACTTC. V is TRBV5-1 and J is TRBJ2-7; TRBD1 might be the D (6 bases). Trimming took 2 bases from V and 3 from J, leaving 15 bases between them. Germline CDR1 SGHRS, CDR2 YFSETQ. The CDR3 is made up of 15 amino acids.

This clonotype has ten or more counts. The gene calls are TRBV6-5 and TRBJ1-5; 7 bases are a match to TRBD1. Germline loops: CDR1 MNHEY, CDR2 SVGAGI. V lost 6 bases and J lost 3; bases outside the gene matches: 8. CDR3 length: 15 residues. The CDR3 sequence: CASRGRDRVNQPQHF. CDR3 sequence (DNA): TGTGCCAGCAGAGGCCGGGACAGAGTCAATCAGCCCCAGCATTTT.

Notes on this clonotype: The conserved final phenylalanine or tryptophan is absent from the CDR3, which likely points to a read error. This chain links TRBV5-1 with TRBJ1-5, with TRBD1 identical over 7 bases. The germline V gene has CDR1 SGHRS and CDR2 YFSETQ. The CDR3 spans 13 residues. J gave up 4 bases and V 4 bases, and 2 bases lay outside the gene matches. The CDR3 region has the DNA TGCGCCAGCAGCCCGGGACAGAATCAGCCCCAGCATTCT. It is translated as CASSPGQNQPQHS.

This clonotype was detected many times. This chain connects TRBV15 to TRBJ1-4; perhaps TRBD1 as D (5 bases). V was shortened by 1 base and J by 8 bases, with 20 bases between the two germline ends. This CDR3 is 17 amino acids long. Germline CDR1 and CDR2: LNHNV and YYDKDF (reference sequence). CDR3 amino acids: CATSRARRLSGGEKLFF. In DNA, the CDR3 is TGTGCCACCAGCAGAGCCCGCCGGCTCTCCGGGGGGGAAAAACTGTTTTTT.

There are many counts of this clonotype. V and J are TRBV28 and TRBJ2-5; D is possibly TRBD1 (6 bases). The CDR3 totals 13 residues. From germline, CDR1 is MDHEN and CDR2 SYDVKM. With 6 bases removed from V and 2 bases from J, the gap between germline ends came to 10 bases. CDR3 region: CASRIQGQETQYF. As DNA, the CDR3 is TGTGCCAGCAGAATACAGGGACAAGAGACCCAGTACTTC.

This clonotype came up many times. The junction shows a germline mismatch at one end, possibly a read error. J is TRBJ2-5 and V is TRBV12-3 or TRBV12-4; no firm D call. The CDR3 covers 13 residues. In DNA form, the CDR3 reads TGTGCCAGCAGTTTAATGCGTGGGCAGGTTGAGAACTTC. Translation: CASSLMRGQVENF.

This clonotype has a count of ten or more. The V gene is TRBV4-1, the J gene TRBJ2-5, with D tentatively TRBD2 (5 bases). V gave up 4 bases and J gave up 0 bases, with 12 bases separating them. This CDR3 has 15 amino acids. CDR1 MGHRA and CDR2 YSYEKL come from the germline V gene. The CDR3 DNA reads as TGCGCCAGCAGCCGAGGGTTGGGGTACCAAGAGACCCAGTACTTC. Translated: CASSRGLGYQETQYF.

In its sample, this clonotype was seen many times. The J gene is TRBJ1-6, the V gene TRBV6-1; no definite D call. The CDR3 is made up of 13 amino acids. Per the germline V gene, CDR1 is MNHNS and CDR2 is SASEGT. The V gene lost 7 bases and the J gene lost 9 bases, with 13 bases spanning the gap. The CDR3 loop reads CASNPTDGSPLHF. CDR3 sequence (DNA): TGTGCCAGCAATCCCACGGACGGTTCACCCCTCCACTTT.

This clonotype appeared many times. CDR3 sequence: CASSQRTGGIETQYF. CDR3 sequence (DNA): TGTGCCAGCAGTCAAAGGACAGGGGGAATAGAGACCCAGTACTTC. The chain has TRBV2 and TRBJ2-5; 10 bases agree with TRBD1. CDR1 is SNHLY and CDR2 is FYNNEI in the germline V gene. This CDR3 has 15 amino acids. V dropped 5 bases and J dropped 4; count of bases not matched to a gene: 7.

This clonotype was observed at least ten times. The rearrangement joins TRBV7-9 to TRBJ2-5; 11 bases fit TRBD1. CDR1 and CDR2 (germline): SEHNR, FQNEAQ (reference sequence). The V and J ends lost 1 base and 5 bases, in that order; junction bases with no gene match: 3. The CDR3 is 15 amino acids. The CDR3 is CASSLGDRGSETQYF. In DNA form, the CDR3 reads TGTGCCAGCAGCTTAGGGGACAGGGGGTCTGAGACCCAGTACTTC. Combining the CDR3 with reference TRBV7-9 and TRBJ2-5 gives the whole variable domain DTGVSQNPRHKITKRGQNVTFRCDPISEHNRLYWYRQTLGQGPEFLTYFQNEAQLEKSRLLSDRFSAERPKGSFSTLEIQRTEQGDSAMYLCASSLGDRGSETQYFGPGTRLLVL.

This clonotype was seen ten or more times. This chain joins TRBV5-1 and TRBJ2-7, with a weak D call TRBD1 (5 bases). The CDR3 length is 12 residues. Germline V gene sequence: CDR1 SGHRS, CDR2 YFSETQ. V gave up 0 bases and J gave up 7 bases, with 8 bases separating them. The DNA of the CDR3 is TGCGCCAGCAGCTTGGCCGCAGGGGAGCAGTACTTC. Its translation is CASSLAAGEQYF.

There are many counts of this clonotype. This sequence joins TRBV6-1 and TRBJ2-5; the match to TRBD2 covers 8 bases. The CDR3 contains 15 residues. The V segment lost 0 bases and the J segment 4 bases; nucleotides outside the gene matches: 4. CDR1 and CDR2 from the germline V gene are MNHNS and SASEGT. The CDR3 reads CASSEAFTSGETQYF. The CDR3 DNA sequence: TGTGCCAGCAGTGAAGCGTTCACTAGCGGAGAGACCCAGTACTTC.

This clonotype was found many times. The chain uses TRBV11-2 and TRBJ2-5; the match to TRBD2 covers 10 bases. V was clipped by 3 bases and J by 5 bases; unmatched bases: 12. This CDR3 region has 17 residues. The germline CDR1 and CDR2 sequences are SGHAT and FQNNGV. Here the CDR3 DNA reads TGTGCCAGCAGCTTTTATACTAGCGGGAAAGGACGGGAGACCCAGTACTTC. Amino acid sequence: CASSFYTSGKGRETQYF. The full variable domain, completed using reference TRBV11-2 and TRBJ2-5, is EAGVAQSPRYKIIEKRQSVAFWCNPISGHATLYWYQQILGQGPKLLIQFQNNGVVDDSQLPKDRFSAERLKGVDSTLKIQPAKLEDSAVYLCASSFYTSGKGRETQYFGPGTRLLVL.

This clonotype appeared many times. The chain is built from TRBV20-1 and TRBJ2-2; 8 nucleotides agree with TRBD2. CDR1 and CDR2 (germline): DFQATT, SNEGSKA (reference sequence). The CDR3 has 16 residues. V was clipped by 2 bases and J by 4 bases; unmatched bases: 9. CDR3 nucleotides: TGCAGTGCTAGACTGGGACTAGGAGTGGGCACCGGGGAGCTGTTTTTT. Translated, it gives CSARLGLGVGTGELFF.

This clonotype was picked up many times. This chain joins TRBV4-1 and TRBJ2-7; D possibly matches TRBD1 or TRBD2 (5 bases each). CDR1 is MGHRA, CDR2 YSYEKL, per germline. V gave up 1 base and J gave up 2 bases, with 15 bases separating them. The CDR3 contains 16 residues. The CDR3 DNA reads as TGCGCCAGCAGCCAAGGCACGGGAAGGGGAGCCTACGAGCAGTACTTC. Protein sequence: CASSQGTGRGAYEQYF.

Many counts were recorded for this clonotype. V gene TRBV11-2 combines with J gene TRBJ2-2; D is ambiguous. The CDR3 length is 18 residues. V dropped 4 bases and J dropped 8 bases, with 26 bases sitting between them. Germline CDR1 and CDR2: SGHAT and FQNNGV. CDR3 sequence: CASSSESGSLSFEGELFF. Written as DNA, the CDR3 is TGTGCCAGCAGCTCAGAAAGTGGGTCGTTATCGTTCGAGGGGGAGCTGTTTTTT.

This clonotype has ten or more counts. This sequence joins TRBV4-1 and TRBJ2-4; either TRBD1 or TRBD2 may fit D (5 bases each). The CDR3 covers 17 residues. V was clipped by 3 bases and J by 7 bases, with 22 bases between them. Germline lookup yields CDR1 MGHRA and CDR2 YSYEKL. Here the CDR3 reads CASSQLRRLTGRNIQYF. The CDR3 coding sequence is TGCGCCAGCAGCCAGCTCCGTAGACTTACGGGGCGGAACATTCAGTACTTC.

Many counts were recorded for this clonotype. V is TRBV2 and J is TRBJ1-2, with no clear D. Germline V lookup: CDR1 SNHLY, CDR2 FYNNEI. The CDR3 has 11 amino acids. Trimming pared 7 bases from V and 2 bases from J, leaving 5 bases between. In DNA form, the CDR3 reads TGTGCCAGCACGAGCAACTATGGCTACACCTTC. Translating it yields CASTSNYGYTF.

The table lists this clonotype with many counts. The chain combines TRBV20-1 with TRBJ2-7; D may be TRBD1 (6 bases). V was shortened by 8 bases and J by 1 base, with 15 bases between the two germline ends. Germline V CDR1 and CDR2: DFQATT, SNEGSKA (reference sequence). The CDR3 contains 13 residues. The CDR3 loop is CSCTGYRSYEQYF. CDR3 sequence (DNA): TGCAGTTGTACAGGGTACAGGTCCTACGAGCAGTACTTC.

This clonotype was seen repeatedly, ten times or more. J is TRBJ1-1 and V is TRBV11-2; D remains unclear. The CDR3 contains 14 residues. Germline values: CDR1 SGHAT, CDR2 FQNNGV. Trimming took off 6 bases at V and 0 bases at J, with 11 bases between the two ends. The CDR3 DNA reads as TGTGCCAGCAGTAGAGCCTATCTGAACACTGAAGCTTTCTTT. It codes for CASSRAYLNTEAFF.

To note about this clonotype: A much larger clone sits a single nucleotide away, making a read error possible. The rearrangement uses TRBV11-2 and TRBJ2-5; possibly TRBD1 or TRBD2 for D (6 bases each). Looked up from germline, CDR1 is SGHAT and CDR2 is FQNNGV. The CDR3 extends over 15 amino acids. CDR3 amino acids: CAGSSLQGGRETQYF. The DNA of the CDR3 is TGTGCCGGCAGCTCCCTACAGGGAGGAAGGGAGACCCAGTACTTC.